The entry that follows covers one T cell receptor (beta chain) sequence. The antigen remains undetermined. Isolated PBMCs totaled at least 6.5 million in each sample. The germline V gene has CDR1 MDHEN and CDR2 SYDVKM. CDR3 length equals 13 residues. Between the trimmed V and J ends, which lost 10 bases and 1 base, there was a span of 14 bases. A sample-barcoded 5' primer and a J-beta primer mix were used in a second PCR of roughly 7 to 11 cycles. Every sample gave at least 3 million paired-end reads containing CDR3. MiXCR was run by TCRdb on the 5' RACE reads, yielding one entry per CDR3 protein. The sample lists about 680,000 distinct CDR3 sequences, 49% occurring once. This sample was included in a study of blood T cells in healthy people across ages. Findings and caveats of the study: Older age went with lower TCR beta diversity per million T cells, in a roughly linear way.

The source is a woman in her sixties in good health. This chain links TRBV28 with TRBJ2-7; D is ambiguous. Sequenced input: blood. The CDR3 reads CAIAFGPSYEQYF. CDR3 DNA: TGTGCCATTGCCTTCGGGCCATCCTACGAGCAGTACTTC. The full variable domain, with the rest looked up from reference TRBV28 and TRBJ2-7, is DVKVTQSSRYLVKRTGEKVFLECVQDMDHENMFWYRQDPGLGLRLIYFSYDVKMKEKGDIPEGYSVSREKKERFSLILESASTNQTSMYLCAIAFGPSYEQYFGPGTRLTVT.